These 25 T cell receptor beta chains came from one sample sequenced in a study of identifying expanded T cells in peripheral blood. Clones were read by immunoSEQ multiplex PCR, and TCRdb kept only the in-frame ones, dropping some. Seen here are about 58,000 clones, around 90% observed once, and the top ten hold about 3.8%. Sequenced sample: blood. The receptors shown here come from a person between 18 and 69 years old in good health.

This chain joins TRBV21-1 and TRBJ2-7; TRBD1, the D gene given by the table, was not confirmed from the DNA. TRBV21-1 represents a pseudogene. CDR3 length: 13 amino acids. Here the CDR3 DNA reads TGTGCCAGCGTCCAGGGACAGGGGTACGAGCAGTACTTC. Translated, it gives CASVQGQGYEQYF.

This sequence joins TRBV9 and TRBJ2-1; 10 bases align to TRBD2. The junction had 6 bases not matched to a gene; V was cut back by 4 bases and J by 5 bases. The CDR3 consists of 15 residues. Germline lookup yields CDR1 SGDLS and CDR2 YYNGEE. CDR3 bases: TGTGCCAGCAGCATGGGACTAGCGCCTAACAATGAGCAGTTCTTC. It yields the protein CASSMGLAPNNEQFF.

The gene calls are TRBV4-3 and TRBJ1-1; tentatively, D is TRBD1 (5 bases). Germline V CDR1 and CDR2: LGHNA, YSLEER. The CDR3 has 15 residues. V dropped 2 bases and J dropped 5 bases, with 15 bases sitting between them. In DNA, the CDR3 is TGCGCCAGCAGCCAACCAGGGTCCGGTAAGACTGAAGCTTTCTTT. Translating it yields CASSQPGSGKTEAFF.

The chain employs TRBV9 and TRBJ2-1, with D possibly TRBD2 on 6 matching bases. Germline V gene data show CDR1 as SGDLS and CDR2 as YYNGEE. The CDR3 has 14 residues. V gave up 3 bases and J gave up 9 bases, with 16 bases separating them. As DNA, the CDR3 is TGTGCCAGCAGCGCAAAACCCAGTAGCGGTGAGCAGTTCTTC. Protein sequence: CASSAKPSSGEQFF. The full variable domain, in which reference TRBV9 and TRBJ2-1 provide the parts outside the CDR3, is DSGVTQTPKHLITATGQRVTLRCSPRSGDLSVYWYQQSLDQGLQFLIQYYNGEERAKGNILERFSAQQFPDLHSELNLSSLELGDSALYFCASSAKPSSGEQFFGPGTRLTVL.

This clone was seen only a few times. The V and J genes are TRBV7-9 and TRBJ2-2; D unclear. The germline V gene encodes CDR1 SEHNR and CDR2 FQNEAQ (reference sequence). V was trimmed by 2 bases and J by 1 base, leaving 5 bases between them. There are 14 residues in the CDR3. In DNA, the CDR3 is TGTGCCAGCAGCTTATCCAGGAACACCGGGGAGCTGTTTTTT. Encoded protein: CASSLSRNTGELFF.

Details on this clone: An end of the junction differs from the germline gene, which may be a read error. The CDR3: CAGRVPGNYGYTF. CDR3 DNA: TGTGCCGGGAGAGTCCCGGGGAACTATGGCTACACCTTC. The chain has TRBV30 and TRBJ1-2; no firm D call. This CDR3 has 13 amino acids. Germline V gene lookup returns CDR1 GTSNPN and CDR2 SVGIG (reference sequence).

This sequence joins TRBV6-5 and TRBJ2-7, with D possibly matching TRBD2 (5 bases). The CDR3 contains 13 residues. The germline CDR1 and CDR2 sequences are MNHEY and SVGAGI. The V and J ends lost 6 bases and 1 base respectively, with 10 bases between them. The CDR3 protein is CASSLRGSYEQYF. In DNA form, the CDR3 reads TGTGCCAGCAGCCTCCGGGGTTCCTACGAGCAGTACTTC.

CDR3 DNA sequence: TGTGCCAGCAGCGTAGAGGCGGGGGGTTACAATGAGCAGTTCTTC. Its translation: CASSVEAGGYNEQFF. The chain links TRBV9 to TRBJ2-1; 8 positions match TRBD2. In germline, CDR1 is SGDLS, CDR2 YYNGEE. The CDR3 length is 15 residues. The V and J ends lost 0 bases and 4 bases, in that order; junction bases with no gene match: 3.

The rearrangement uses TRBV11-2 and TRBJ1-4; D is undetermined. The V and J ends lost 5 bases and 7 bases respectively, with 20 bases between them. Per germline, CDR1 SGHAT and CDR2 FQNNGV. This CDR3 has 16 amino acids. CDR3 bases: TGTGCCAGCAGCCCAACCCTGGGCGGTGGAGGTGAAAAACTGTTTTTT. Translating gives CASSPTLGGGGEKLFF.

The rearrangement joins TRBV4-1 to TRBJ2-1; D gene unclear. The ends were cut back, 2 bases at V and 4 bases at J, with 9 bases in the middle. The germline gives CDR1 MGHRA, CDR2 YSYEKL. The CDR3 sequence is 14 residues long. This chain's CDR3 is CASSQSLSYNEQFF. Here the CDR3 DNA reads TGCGCCAGCAGCCAAAGCCTTTCATACAATGAGCAGTTCTTC.

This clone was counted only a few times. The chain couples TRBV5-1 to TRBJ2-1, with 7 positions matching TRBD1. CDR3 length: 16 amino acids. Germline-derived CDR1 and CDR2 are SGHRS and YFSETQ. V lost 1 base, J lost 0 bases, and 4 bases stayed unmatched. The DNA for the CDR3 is TGCGCCAGCAGCTTGACCGGGACAGACTCCTACAATGAGCAGTTCTTC. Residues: CASSLTGTDSYNEQFF.

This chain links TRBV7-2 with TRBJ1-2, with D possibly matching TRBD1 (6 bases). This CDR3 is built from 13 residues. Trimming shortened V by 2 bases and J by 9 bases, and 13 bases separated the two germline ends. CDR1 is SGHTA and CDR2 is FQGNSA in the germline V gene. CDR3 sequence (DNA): TGTGCCAGCAGCTTAAGGCAGGGGATAAGCTACACCTTC. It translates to CASSLRQGISYTF.

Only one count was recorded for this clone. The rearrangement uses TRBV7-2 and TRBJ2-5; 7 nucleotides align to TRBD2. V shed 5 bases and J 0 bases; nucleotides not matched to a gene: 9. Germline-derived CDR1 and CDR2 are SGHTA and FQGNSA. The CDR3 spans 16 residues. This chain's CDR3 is CASSPPGLRNQETQYF. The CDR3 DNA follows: TGTGCCAGCAGCCCCCCGGGACTACGGAACCAAGAGACCCAGTACTTC.

The CDR3 nucleotides are TGTGCCAGTAGTATCGAGGGACAGGGGGCTGGCTACACCTTC. The encoded protein is CASSIEGQGAGYTF. The rearrangement joins TRBV19 to TRBJ1-2; 12 nucleotides line up with TRBD1. The CDR3 is made up of 14 amino acids. The V gene end was trimmed by 3 bases and the J gene end by 7 bases; junction bases not matched to a gene: 3. Germline CDR1 LNHDA, CDR2 SQIVND (reference sequence).

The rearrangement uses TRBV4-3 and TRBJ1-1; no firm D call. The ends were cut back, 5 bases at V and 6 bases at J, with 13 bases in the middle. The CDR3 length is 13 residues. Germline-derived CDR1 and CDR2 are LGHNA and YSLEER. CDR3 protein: CASSTVGRAEAFF. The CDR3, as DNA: TGCGCCAGCAGCACAGTCGGCCGGGCTGAAGCTTTCTTT.

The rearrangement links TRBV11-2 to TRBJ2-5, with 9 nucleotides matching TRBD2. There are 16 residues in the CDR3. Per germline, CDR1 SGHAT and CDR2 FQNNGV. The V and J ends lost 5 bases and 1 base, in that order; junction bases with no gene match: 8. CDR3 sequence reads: CASSPLLAGLQETQYF. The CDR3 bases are TGTGCCAGCAGCCCCCTTCTAGCGGGACTCCAAGAGACCCAGTACTTC.

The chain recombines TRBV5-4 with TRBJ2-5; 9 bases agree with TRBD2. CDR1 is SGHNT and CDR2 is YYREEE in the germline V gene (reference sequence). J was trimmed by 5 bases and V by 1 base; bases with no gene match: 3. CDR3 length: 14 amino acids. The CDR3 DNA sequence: TGTGCCAGCAGCTTGACCGGGACTAGCGAGACCCAGTACTTC. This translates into CASSLTGTSETQYF.

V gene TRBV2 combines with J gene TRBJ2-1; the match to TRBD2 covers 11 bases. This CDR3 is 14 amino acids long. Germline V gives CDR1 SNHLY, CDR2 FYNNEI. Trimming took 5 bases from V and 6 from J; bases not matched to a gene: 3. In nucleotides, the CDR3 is TGTGCCAGCAGTACTAGCGGGGGTTCCAATGAGCAGTTCTTC. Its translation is CASSTSGGSNEQFF.

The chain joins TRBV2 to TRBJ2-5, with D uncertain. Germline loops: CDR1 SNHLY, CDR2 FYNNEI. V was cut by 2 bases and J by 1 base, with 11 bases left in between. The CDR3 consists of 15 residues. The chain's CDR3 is CASSESRAGQETQYF. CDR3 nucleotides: TGTGCCAGCAGTGAAAGCAGAGCCGGCCAAGAGACCCAGTACTTC. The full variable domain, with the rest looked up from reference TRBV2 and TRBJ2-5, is EPEVTQTPSHQVTQMGQEVILRCVPISNHLYFYWYRQILGQKVEFLVSFYNNEISEKSEIFDDQFSVERPDGSNFTLKIRSTKLEDSAMYFCASSESRAGQETQYFGPGTRLLVL.

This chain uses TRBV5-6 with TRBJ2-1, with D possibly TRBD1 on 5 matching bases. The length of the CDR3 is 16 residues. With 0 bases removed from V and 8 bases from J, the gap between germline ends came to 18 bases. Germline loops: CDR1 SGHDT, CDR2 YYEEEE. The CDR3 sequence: CASSLEQAGMVDEQFF. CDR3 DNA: TGTGCCAGCAGCTTGGAGCAAGCAGGGATGGTCGATGAGCAGTTCTTC.

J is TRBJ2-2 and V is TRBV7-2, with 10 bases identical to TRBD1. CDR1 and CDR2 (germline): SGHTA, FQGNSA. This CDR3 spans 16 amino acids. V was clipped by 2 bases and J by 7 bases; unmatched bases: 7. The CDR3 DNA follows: TGTGCCAGCAGCTTAAGGGACAGGGGATTTAACGGGGAGCTGTTTTTT. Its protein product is CASSLRDRGFNGELFF. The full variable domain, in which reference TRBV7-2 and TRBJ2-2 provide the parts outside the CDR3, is GAGVSQSPSNKVTEKGKDVELRCDPISGHTALYWYRQSLGQGLEFLIYFQGNSAPDKSGLPSDRFSAERTGGSVSTLTIQRTQQEDSAVYLCASSLRDRGFNGELFFGEGSRLTVL.

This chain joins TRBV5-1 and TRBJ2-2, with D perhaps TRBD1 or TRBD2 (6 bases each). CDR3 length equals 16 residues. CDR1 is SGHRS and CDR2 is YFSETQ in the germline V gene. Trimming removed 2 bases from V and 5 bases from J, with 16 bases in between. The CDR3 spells CASSFGTGARTGELFF. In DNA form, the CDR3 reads TGCGCCAGCAGCTTTGGGACGGGGGCGCGGACCGGGGAGCTGTTTTTT. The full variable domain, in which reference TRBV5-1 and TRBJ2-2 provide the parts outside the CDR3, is KAGVTQTPRYLIKTRGQQVTLSCSPISGHRSVSWYQQTPGQGLQFLFEYFSETQRNKGNFPGRFSGRQFSNSRSEMNVSTLELGDSALYLCASSFGTGARTGELFFGEGSRLTVL.

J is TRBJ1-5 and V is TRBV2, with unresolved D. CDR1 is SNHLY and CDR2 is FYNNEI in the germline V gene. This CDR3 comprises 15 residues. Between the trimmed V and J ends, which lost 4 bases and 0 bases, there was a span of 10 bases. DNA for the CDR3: TGTGCCAGCAGTGCAGCGGAGTATAGCAATCAGCCCCAGCATTTT. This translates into CASSAAEYSNQPQHF.

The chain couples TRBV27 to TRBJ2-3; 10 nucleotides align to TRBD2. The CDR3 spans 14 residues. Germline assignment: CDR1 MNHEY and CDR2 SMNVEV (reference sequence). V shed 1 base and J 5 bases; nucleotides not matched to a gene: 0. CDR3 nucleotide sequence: TGTGCCAGCAGTTTATTAGCGGGGGGAGATACGCAGTATTTT. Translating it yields CASSLLAGGDTQYF.

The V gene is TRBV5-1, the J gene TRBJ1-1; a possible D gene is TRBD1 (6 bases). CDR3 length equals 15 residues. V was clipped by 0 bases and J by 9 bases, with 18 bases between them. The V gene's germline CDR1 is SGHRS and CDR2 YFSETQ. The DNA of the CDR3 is TGCGCCAGCAGCTTGGTTCAGGGGTTTGGAGGTCAAGCTTTCTTT. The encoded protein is CASSLVQGFGGQAFF.